The rows below give T cell receptor beta chains drawn from one sample of a study of tumor-infiltrating lymphocytes in localized non-small cell lung cancer. Sequencing used immunoSEQ multiplex PCR; TCRdb keeps in-frame clones, though not all of them. The table lists some 15,000 clones, 70% to 75% of them singletons. Sequenced: lung tumor tissue. The receptors shown here come from a human donor with non-small cell lung cancer. Both conserved end residues are part of each CDR3. D genes are given only for firm matches. Only some rows state a clone size, as once, few, many or a class for expanded clones.

j_call: TRBJ2-6
clone_size: -
v_call: TRBV18
d_call: -
cdr3_nt: TGTGCCAGCTCACCAGGGGTCGGGGCCAACGTCCTGACTTTC
cdr3_aa: CASSPGVGANVLTF

j_call: TRBJ2-5
clone_size: once
v_call: TRBV28
d_call: -
cdr3_nt: TGTGCCACCCGAGAAGAGACCCAGTACTTC
cdr3_aa: CATREETQYF

j_call: TRBJ1-2
clone_size: -
v_call: TRBV28
d_call: -
cdr3_nt: TGTGCCAGCAGTTCGGTTGCGGAGGGCTACACCTTC
cdr3_aa: CASSSVAEGYTF

j_call: TRBJ2-2
clone_size: -
v_call: TRBV2
d_call: TRBD2
cdr3_nt: TGTGCCAGCAGTGAAACTAGCGGGAGGGCCTCGGCGGAGCTGTTTTTT
cdr3_aa: CASSETSGRASAELFF

j_call: TRBJ1-5
clone_size: few
v_call: TRBV28
d_call: -
cdr3_nt: TGTGCCATTGGGGCAGGCCTAAGCAATCAGCCCCAGCATTTT
cdr3_aa: CAIGAGLSNQPQHF

j_call: TRBJ2-7
clone_size: -
v_call: TRBV28
d_call: -
cdr3_nt: TGTGCCAGCACCGAGACAGGTCACTACGAGCAGTACTTC
cdr3_aa: CASTETGHYEQYF

j_call: TRBJ1-4
clone_size: few
v_call: TRBV5-1
d_call: -
cdr3_nt: TGCGCCAGCAGCTTGGCAGGGACCTCCTACTCCGGTGAAAAACTGTTTTTT
cdr3_aa: CASSLAGTSYSGEKLFF

j_call: TRBJ2-2
clone_size: -
v_call: TRBV27
d_call: TRBD2
cdr3_nt: TGTGCCAGCAGTCAACGTCCCGGGACTAGTTGGGGAAACACCGGGGAGCTGTTTTTT
cdr3_aa: CASSQRPGTSWGNTGELFF

j_call: TRBJ1-5
clone_size: -
v_call: TRBV6-1
d_call: -
cdr3_nt: TGTGCCAGCACAGTGGGCGGCGTAGGCCAGCCCCAGCATTTT
cdr3_aa: CASTVGGVGQPQHF

j_call: TRBJ1-2
clone_size: -
v_call: TRBV2
d_call: -
cdr3_nt: TGTGCCAGCAGCCTTGAGGGAGGGGTTAACTATGGCTACACCTTC
cdr3_aa: CASSLEGGVNYGYTF

j_call: TRBJ2-7
clone_size: -
v_call: TRBV6-5
d_call: TRBD2
cdr3_nt: TGTGCCAGCAGTTACGGTGGCGGGAGTCAGTACGAGCAGTACTTC
cdr3_aa: CASSYGGGSQYEQYF

j_call: TRBJ2-5
clone_size: -
v_call: TRBV5-1
d_call: -
cdr3_nt: TGCGCCAGCAGCTTGGGGGACATACAAGAGACCCAGTACTTC
cdr3_aa: CASSLGDIQETQYF

j_call: TRBJ2-7
clone_size: -
v_call: TRBV7-2
d_call: TRBD2
cdr3_nt: TGTGCCAGCAGCTTACATACCGGGGGGAGCTACGAGCAGTACTTC
cdr3_aa: CASSLHTGGSYEQYF

j_call: TRBJ2-1
clone_size: -
v_call: TRBV28
d_call: TRBD2
cdr3_nt: TGTGCCAGCACCCGCCCGAGGACTAGCGGGATAAATGAGCAGTTCTTC
cdr3_aa: CASTRPRTSGINEQFF

j_call: TRBJ2-7
clone_size: -
v_call: TRBV25-1
d_call: TRBD1
cdr3_nt: TGTGCCAGCAGTGAGCACAGGGGGAAAACCTACGAGCAGTACTTC
cdr3_aa: CASSEHRGKTYEQYF

j_call: TRBJ2-3
clone_size: -
v_call: TRBV5-6
d_call: -
cdr3_nt: TGTGCCAGCAGCTTGTGGCGGCTCAGCACAGATACGCAGTATTTT
cdr3_aa: CASSLWRLSTDTQYF

j_call: TRBJ1-2
clone_size: -
v_call: TRBV7-9
d_call: -
cdr3_nt: TGTGCCAGCAGCTTAGCGATGAACTATGGCTACACCTTC
cdr3_aa: CASSLAMNYGYTF

j_call: TRBJ2-5
clone_size: -
v_call: TRBV15
d_call: TRBD1
cdr3_nt: TGTGCCACCAGCACCAGACAGGGTTCGGAGACCCAGTACTTC
cdr3_aa: CATSTRQGSETQYF

j_call: TRBJ2-7
clone_size: -
v_call: TRBV6-1
d_call: TRBD2
cdr3_nt: TGTGCCAGCAGTGGGACTAGCGGGAGAAGGTACGAGCAGTACTTC
cdr3_aa: CASSGTSGRRYEQYF

j_call: TRBJ1-3
clone_size: -
v_call: TRBV7-2
d_call: -
cdr3_nt: TGTGCCAGCAGCTTTTTAGCCTTGCCTGGAAACACCATATATTTT
cdr3_aa: CASSFLALPGNTIYF

j_call: TRBJ1-1
clone_size: -
v_call: TRBV19
d_call: -
cdr3_nt: TGTGCCAGTAGAAATTCGAGGGGGTCGTACCTGAACACTGAAGCTTTCTTT
cdr3_aa: CASRNSRGSYLNTEAFF

j_call: TRBJ1-2
clone_size: -
v_call: TRBV4-1
d_call: -
cdr3_nt: TGCGCCAGCCGCAGGGATTATGGCTACACCTTC
cdr3_aa: CASRRDYGYTF

j_call: TRBJ2-3
clone_size: -
v_call: TRBV15
d_call: -
cdr3_nt: TGTGCCACCAGCAGAGCGGAGGTAGATACGCAGTATTTT
cdr3_aa: CATSRAEVDTQYF

j_call: TRBJ1-2
clone_size: -
v_call: TRBV7-2
d_call: -
cdr3_nt: TGTGCCAGCAGCTTAACTCAGGAGAACTATGGCTACACCTTC
cdr3_aa: CASSLTQENYGYTF

j_call: TRBJ1-1
clone_size: once
v_call: TRBV6-5
d_call: TRBD1
cdr3_nt: TGTGCCAGCAGTTACGAAGGACAGGGCCACACTGAAGCTTTCTTT
cdr3_aa: CASSYEGQGHTEAFF

j_call: TRBJ2-3
clone_size: -
v_call: TRBV18
d_call: -
cdr3_nt: TGTGCCAGCTCAAGGGGAGGTCCCGGCACAGATACGCAGTATTTT
cdr3_aa: CASSRGGPGTDTQYF

j_call: TRBJ1-1
clone_size: -
v_call: TRBV19
d_call: -
cdr3_nt: TGTGCCAGTACCCCGTGGGGCTTGAACACTGAAGCTTTCTTT
cdr3_aa: CASTPWGLNTEAFF

j_call: TRBJ2-2
clone_size: -
v_call: TRBV27
d_call: TRBD2
cdr3_nt: TGTGCCAGCAGGAGCGGGGGGCACACCGGGGAGCTGTTTTTT
cdr3_aa: CASRSGGHTGELFF

j_call: TRBJ1-2
clone_size: -
v_call: TRBV19
d_call: -
cdr3_nt: TGTGCCAGTAGTAGACCGGGCTTTGGGGGCTACACCTTC
cdr3_aa: CASSRPGFGGYTF

j_call: TRBJ2-7
clone_size: once
v_call: TRBV7-9
d_call: -
cdr3_nt: TGTGCCAGCAGCTCTAACAGTATCTCCTACGAGCAGTACTTC
cdr3_aa: CASSSNSISYEQYF

j_call: TRBJ1-6
clone_size: few
v_call: TRBV6-5
d_call: TRBD1
cdr3_nt: TGTGCCAGCAGACGGGACAGAGGATCACCCCTCCACTTT
cdr3_aa: CASRRDRGSPLHF

j_call: TRBJ1-4
clone_size: -
v_call: TRBV19
d_call: -
cdr3_nt: TGTGCCAGTAGTATCCGGGGGGGAGACGGAATCCTGTTTTTT
cdr3_aa: CASSIRGGDGILFF

j_call: TRBJ2-4
clone_size: -
v_call: TRBV18
d_call: TRBD2
cdr3_nt: TGTGCCAGCTCACCACCGACTAGCGGGAGGGCCTCAGTCGGCCGCATTCAGTACTTC
cdr3_aa: CASSPPTSGRASVGRIQYF

j_call: TRBJ2-1
clone_size: -
v_call: TRBV15
d_call: -
cdr3_nt: TGTGCCACCGCGCTAATGAGGGGTGAATACAATGAGCAGTTCTTC
cdr3_aa: CATALMRGEYNEQFF

j_call: TRBJ1-3
clone_size: once
v_call: TRBV11-2
d_call: TRBD1
cdr3_nt: TGTGCCAGCAGTACGACAGGGGCGTCTGGAAACACCATATATTTT
cdr3_aa: CASSTTGASGNTIYF

j_call: TRBJ2-7
clone_size: -
v_call: TRBV5-1
d_call: TRBD2
cdr3_nt: TGCGCCAGCAGCTTGGCTCCGGGGGGGCGCGAGCAGTACTTC
cdr3_aa: CASSLAPGGREQYF

j_call: TRBJ1-1
clone_size: -
v_call: TRBV6-6
d_call: -
cdr3_nt: TGTGCCAGCAACCGAGACGGGGCAGCTTTCTTT
cdr3_aa: CASNRDGAAFF

j_call: TRBJ2-2
clone_size: few
v_call: TRBV2
d_call: TRBD1
cdr3_nt: TGTGCCAGCAAAGGGCAGGGGGACACCGGGGAGCTGTTTTTT
cdr3_aa: CASKGQGDTGELFF

j_call: TRBJ1-4
clone_size: -
v_call: TRBV25-1
d_call: -
cdr3_nt: TGTGCCAGCAGTGATGTGGGGGCAACTAATGAAAAACTGTTTTTT
cdr3_aa: CASSDVGATNEKLFF

j_call: TRBJ2-1
clone_size: -
v_call: TRBV4-1
d_call: TRBD1
cdr3_nt: TGCGCCAGCAGCCAAGATATCGGACAGGGGGCCGGCGGGAGGGCCTCTGTGCAGTTCTTC
cdr3_aa: CASSQDIGQGAGGRASVQFF

j_call: TRBJ2-7
clone_size: -
v_call: TRBV7-9
d_call: -
cdr3_nt: TGTGCCAGCAGCTCTGACAGAAGCTCCTACGAGCAGTACTTC
cdr3_aa: CASSSDRSSYEQYF

j_call: TRBJ1-2
clone_size: once
v_call: TRBV29-1
d_call: -
cdr3_nt: TGCAGCGTCCGACGGGACACGGCAGAGGGCTACACCTTC
cdr3_aa: CSVRRDTAEGYTF

j_call: TRBJ1-2
clone_size: -
v_call: TRBV7-8
d_call: TRBD1
cdr3_nt: TGTGCCAGCAGCTTAGCCGGACAGGGATCTAACTATGGCTACACCTTC
cdr3_aa: CASSLAGQGSNYGYTF

j_call: TRBJ2-3
clone_size: -
v_call: TRBV6-4
d_call: -
cdr3_nt: TGTGCCAGCAGTGAGGGCGGCGACACAGATACGCAGTATTTT
cdr3_aa: CASSEGGDTDTQYF

j_call: TRBJ1-2
clone_size: -
v_call: TRBV2
d_call: -
cdr3_nt: TGTGCCAGCATTAGGGGACATTCTAACTATGGCTACACCTTC
cdr3_aa: CASIRGHSNYGYTF